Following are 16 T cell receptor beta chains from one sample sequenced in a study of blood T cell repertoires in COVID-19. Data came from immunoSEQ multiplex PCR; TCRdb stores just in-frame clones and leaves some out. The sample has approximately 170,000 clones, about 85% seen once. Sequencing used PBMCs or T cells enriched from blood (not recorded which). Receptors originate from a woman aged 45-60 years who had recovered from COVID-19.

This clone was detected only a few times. The CDR3 here is CASRGLKETQYF. As DNA, the CDR3 is TGTGCCAGCAGAGGACTGAAAGAGACCCAGTACTTC. The V call is TRBV5-6, the J call TRBJ2-5, with a possible D match to TRBD2 (5 bases). Trimming shortened V by 5 bases and J by 3 bases, and 8 bases separated the two germline ends. Germline lookup yields CDR1 SGHDT and CDR2 YYEEEE. The CDR3 length is 12 residues. The full variable domain, with the rest looked up from reference TRBV5-6 and TRBJ2-5, is DAGVTQSPTHLIKTRGQQVTLRCSPKSGHDTVSWYQQALGQGPQFIFQYYEEEERQRGNFPDRFSGHQFPNYSSELNVNALLLGDSALYLCASRGLKETQYFGPGTRLLVL.

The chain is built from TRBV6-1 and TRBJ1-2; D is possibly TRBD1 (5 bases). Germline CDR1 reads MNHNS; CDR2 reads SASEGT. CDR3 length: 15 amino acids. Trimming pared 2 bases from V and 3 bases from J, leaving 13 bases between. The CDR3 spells CASSELGREDYGYTF. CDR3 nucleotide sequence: TGTGCCAGCAGTGAATTGGGCAGGGAGGACTATGGCTACACCTTC.

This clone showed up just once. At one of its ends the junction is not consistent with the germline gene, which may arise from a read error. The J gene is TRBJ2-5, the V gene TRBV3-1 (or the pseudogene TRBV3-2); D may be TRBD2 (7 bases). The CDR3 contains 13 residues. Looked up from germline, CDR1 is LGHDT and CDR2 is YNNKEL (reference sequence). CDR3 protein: CASSHLGGGGADF. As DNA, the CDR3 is TGTGCCAGCAGCCACCTTGGGGGCGGGGGAGCTGACTTC.

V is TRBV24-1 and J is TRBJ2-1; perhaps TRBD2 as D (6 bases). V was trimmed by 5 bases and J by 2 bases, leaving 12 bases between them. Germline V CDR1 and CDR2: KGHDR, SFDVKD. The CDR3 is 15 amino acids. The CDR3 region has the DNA TGTGCCACCAGTGGCCGGGACTCCACCTACAATGAGCAGTTCTTC. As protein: CATSGRDSTYNEQFF.

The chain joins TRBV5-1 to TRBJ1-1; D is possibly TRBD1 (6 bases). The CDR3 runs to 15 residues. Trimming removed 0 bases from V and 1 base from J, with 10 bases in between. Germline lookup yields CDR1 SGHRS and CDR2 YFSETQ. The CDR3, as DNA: TGCGCCAGCAGCTTGGCCTCGACAGGGAACACTGAAGCTTTCTTT. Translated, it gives CASSLASTGNTEAFF. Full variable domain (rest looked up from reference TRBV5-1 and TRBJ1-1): KAGVTQTPRYLIKTRGQQVTLSCSPISGHRSVSWYQQTPGQGLQFLFEYFSETQRNKGNFPGRFSGRQFSNSRSEMNVSTLELGDSALYLCASSLASTGNTEAFFGQGTRLTVV.

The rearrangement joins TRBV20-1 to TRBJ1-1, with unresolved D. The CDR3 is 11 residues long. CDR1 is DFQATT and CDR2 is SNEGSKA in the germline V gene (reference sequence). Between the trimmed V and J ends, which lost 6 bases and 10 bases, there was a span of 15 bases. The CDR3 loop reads CSAERRNGAFF. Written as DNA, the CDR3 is TGCAGTGCAGAAAGGAGGAATGGAGCTTTCTTT.

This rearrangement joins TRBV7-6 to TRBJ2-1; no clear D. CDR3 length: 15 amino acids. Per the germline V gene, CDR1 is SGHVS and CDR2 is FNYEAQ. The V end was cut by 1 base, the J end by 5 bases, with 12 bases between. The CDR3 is CASSLVRSQNNEQFF. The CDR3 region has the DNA TGTGCCAGCAGCTTAGTGCGGAGCCAAAACAATGAGCAGTTCTTC.

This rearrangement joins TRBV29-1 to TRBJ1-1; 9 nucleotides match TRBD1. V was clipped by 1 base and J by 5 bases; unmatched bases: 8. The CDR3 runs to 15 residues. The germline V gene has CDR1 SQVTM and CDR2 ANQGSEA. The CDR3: CSVEGVQGARTEAFF. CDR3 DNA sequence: TGCAGCGTTGAAGGTGTACAGGGGGCGCGGACTGAAGCTTTCTTT.

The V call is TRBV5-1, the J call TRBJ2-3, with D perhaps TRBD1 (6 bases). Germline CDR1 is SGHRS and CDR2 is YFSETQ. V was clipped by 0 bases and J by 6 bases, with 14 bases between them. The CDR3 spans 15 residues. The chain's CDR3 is CASSLALAGGDTQYF. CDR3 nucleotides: TGCGCCAGCAGCTTGGCCCTAGCTGGGGGCGATACGCAGTATTTT.

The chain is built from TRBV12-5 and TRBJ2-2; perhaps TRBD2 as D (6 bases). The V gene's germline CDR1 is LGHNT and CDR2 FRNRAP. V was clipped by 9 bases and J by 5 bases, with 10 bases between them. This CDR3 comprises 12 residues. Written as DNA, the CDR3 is TGTGCTAGCGGGAGTCTGACCGGGGAGCTGTTTTTT. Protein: CASGSLTGELFF.

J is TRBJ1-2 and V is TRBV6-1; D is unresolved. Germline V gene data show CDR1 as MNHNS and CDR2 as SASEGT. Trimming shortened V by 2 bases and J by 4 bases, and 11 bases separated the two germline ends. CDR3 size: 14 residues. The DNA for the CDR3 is TGTGCCAGCAGTGAATCCGGGGAGGGCTATGGCTACACCTTC. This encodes CASSESGEGYGYTF.

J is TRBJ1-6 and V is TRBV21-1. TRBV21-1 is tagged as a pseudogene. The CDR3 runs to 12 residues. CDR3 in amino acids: CASSNMNSPLHF. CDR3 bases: TGTGCCAGCAGCAATATGAATTCACCCCTCCACTTT.

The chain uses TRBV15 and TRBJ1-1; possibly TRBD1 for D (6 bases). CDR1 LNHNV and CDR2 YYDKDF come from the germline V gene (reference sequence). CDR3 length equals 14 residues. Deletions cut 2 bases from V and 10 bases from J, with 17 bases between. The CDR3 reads CATSRLLQGSGAFF. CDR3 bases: TGTGCCACCAGCAGACTCCTACAGGGATCGGGAGCTTTCTTT.

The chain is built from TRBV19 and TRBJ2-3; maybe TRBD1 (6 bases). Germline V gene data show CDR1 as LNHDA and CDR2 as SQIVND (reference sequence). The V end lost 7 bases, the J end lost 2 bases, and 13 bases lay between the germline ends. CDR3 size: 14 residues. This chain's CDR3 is CASNFRGNTDTQYF. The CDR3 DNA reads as TGTGCCAGTAATTTTAGGGGGAACACAGATACGCAGTATTTT.

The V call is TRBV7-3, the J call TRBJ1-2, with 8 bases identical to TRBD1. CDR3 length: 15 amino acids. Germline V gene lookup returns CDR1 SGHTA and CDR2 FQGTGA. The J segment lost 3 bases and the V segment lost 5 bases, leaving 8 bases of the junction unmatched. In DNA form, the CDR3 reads TGTGCCAGCAGCCTCCACGGACAGGGCTACTATGGCTACACCTTC. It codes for CASSLHGQGYYGYTF.

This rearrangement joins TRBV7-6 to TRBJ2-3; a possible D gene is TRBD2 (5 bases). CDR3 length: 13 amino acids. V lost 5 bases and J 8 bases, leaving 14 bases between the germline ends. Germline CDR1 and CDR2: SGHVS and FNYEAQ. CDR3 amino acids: CASSDAGGVTQYF. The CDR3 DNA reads TGTGCCAGCAGCGATGCGGGTGGGGTTACGCAGTATTTT.